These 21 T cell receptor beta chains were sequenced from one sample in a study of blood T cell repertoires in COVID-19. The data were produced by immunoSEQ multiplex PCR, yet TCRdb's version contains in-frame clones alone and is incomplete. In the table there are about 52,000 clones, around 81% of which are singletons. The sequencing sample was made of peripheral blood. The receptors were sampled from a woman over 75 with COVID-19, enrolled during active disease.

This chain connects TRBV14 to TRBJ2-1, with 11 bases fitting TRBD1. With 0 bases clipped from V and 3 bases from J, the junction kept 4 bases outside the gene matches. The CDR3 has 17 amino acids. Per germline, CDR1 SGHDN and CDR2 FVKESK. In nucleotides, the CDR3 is TGTGCCAGCAGCCAAGATAAGGACAGGGGGCTCTACAATGAGCAGTTCTTC. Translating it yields CASSQDKDRGLYNEQFF.

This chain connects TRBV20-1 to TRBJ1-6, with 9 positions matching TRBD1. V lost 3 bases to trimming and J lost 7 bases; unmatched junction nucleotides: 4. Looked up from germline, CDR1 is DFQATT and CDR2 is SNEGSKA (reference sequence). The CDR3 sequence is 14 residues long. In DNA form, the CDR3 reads TGCAGTGCTAGTGGGACAGGGCGGAATTCACCCCTCCACTTT. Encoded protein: CSASGTGRNSPLHF.

The CDR3 DNA sequence: TGTGCCAGCAGTTTCCTCGAAGGGACAAGCACAGATACGCAGTATTTT. This encodes CASSFLEGTSTDTQYF. This sequence joins TRBV28 and TRBJ2-3, with D tentatively TRBD1 (6 bases). V lost 3 bases to trimming and J lost 0 bases, with 13 bases between them. Germline V gene data show CDR1 as MDHEN and CDR2 as SYDVKM. This CDR3 has 16 residues.

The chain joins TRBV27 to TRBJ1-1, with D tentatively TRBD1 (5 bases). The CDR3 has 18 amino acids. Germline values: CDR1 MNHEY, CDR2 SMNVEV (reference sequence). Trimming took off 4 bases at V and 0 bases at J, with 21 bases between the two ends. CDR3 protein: CASSSPRFAGWMNTEAFF. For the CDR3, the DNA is TGTGCCAGCAGTTCCCCCCGATTTGCAGGGTGGATGAACACTGAAGCTTTCTTT.

Here the CDR3 DNA reads TGTGCCAGCAGTTTCTCTTACAGGGAAACAGATACGCAGTATTTT. Amino acid sequence: CASSFSYRETDTQYF. The rearrangement uses TRBV6-5 and TRBJ2-3, with D maybe TRBD1 (6 bases). Germline V gene lookup returns CDR1 MNHEY and CDR2 SVGAGI. The CDR3 has 15 amino acids. V was shortened by 4 bases and J by 3 bases, with 14 bases between the two germline ends.

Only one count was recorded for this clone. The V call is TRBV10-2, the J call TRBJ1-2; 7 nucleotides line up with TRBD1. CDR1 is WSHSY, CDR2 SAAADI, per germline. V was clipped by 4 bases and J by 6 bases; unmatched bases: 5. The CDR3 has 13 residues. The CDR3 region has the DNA TGCGCCAGCAGTGCGAACAGGGGAAATGGCTACACCTTC. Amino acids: CASSANRGNGYTF.

This chain's CDR3 is CASSLIENEQFF. The CDR3 bases are TGTGCCAGCAGTTTAATCGAGAATGAGCAGTTCTTC. This chain connects TRBV12-3 or TRBV12-4 to TRBJ2-1; D remains unclear. Trimming removed 2 bases at V and 7 bases at J, with 6 bases between. This CDR3 has 12 amino acids.

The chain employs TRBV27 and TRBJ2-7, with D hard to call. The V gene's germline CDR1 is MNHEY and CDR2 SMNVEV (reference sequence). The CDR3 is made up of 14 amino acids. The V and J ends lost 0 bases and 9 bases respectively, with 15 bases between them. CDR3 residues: CASSLSSDYYWQYF. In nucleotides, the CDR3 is TGTGCCAGCAGTTTATCATCAGATTATTATTGGCAGTACTTC.

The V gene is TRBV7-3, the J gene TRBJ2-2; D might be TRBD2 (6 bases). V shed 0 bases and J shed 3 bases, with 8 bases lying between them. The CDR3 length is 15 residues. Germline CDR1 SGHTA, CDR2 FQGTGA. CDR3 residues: CASSLTGGHTGELFF. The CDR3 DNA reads TGTGCCAGCAGCTTAACGGGGGGTCACACCGGGGAGCTGTTTTTT.

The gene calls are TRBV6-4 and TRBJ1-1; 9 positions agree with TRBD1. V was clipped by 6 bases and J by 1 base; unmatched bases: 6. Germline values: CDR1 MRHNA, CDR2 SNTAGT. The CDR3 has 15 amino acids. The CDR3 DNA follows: TGTGCCAGCAGGCGGGACAGGGAGGGGAACACTGAAGCTTTCTTT. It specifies CASRRDREGNTEAFF.

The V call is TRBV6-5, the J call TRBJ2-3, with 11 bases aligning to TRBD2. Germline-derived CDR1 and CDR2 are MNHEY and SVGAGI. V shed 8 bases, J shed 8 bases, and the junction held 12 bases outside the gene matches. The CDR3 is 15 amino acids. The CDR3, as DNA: TGTGCCAGCGCTAAATGGACTAGCGGGCCTGGTACGCAGTATTTT. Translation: CASAKWTSGPGTQYF.

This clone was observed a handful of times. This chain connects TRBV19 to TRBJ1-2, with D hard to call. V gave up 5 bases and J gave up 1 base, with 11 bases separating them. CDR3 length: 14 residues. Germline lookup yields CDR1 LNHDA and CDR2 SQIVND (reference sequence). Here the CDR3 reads CASSQALGNYGYTF. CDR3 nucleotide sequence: TGTGCCAGTAGTCAAGCGCTGGGTAACTATGGCTACACCTTC. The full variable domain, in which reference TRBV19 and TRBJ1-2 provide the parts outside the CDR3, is DGGITQSPKYLFRKEGQNVTLSCEQNLNHDAMYWYRQDPGQGLRLIYYSQIVNDFQKGDIAEGYSVSREKKESFPLTVTSAQKNPTAFYLCASSQALGNYGYTFGSGTRLTVV.

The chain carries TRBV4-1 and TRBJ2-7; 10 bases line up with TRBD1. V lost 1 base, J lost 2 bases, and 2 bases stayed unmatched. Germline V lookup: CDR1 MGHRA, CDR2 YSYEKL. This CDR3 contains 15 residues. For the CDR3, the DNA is TGCGCCAGCAGCCAAGGGACAGGGGGAACCTACGAGCAGTACTTC. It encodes CASSQGTGGTYEQYF.

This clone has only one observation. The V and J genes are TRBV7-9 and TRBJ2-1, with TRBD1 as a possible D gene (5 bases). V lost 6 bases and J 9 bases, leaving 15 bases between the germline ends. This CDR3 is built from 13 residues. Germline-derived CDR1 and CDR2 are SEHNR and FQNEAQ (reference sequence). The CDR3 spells CASRDIDRGEQFF. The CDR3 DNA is TGTGCCAGCAGGGACATAGATAGGGGTGAGCAGTTCTTC. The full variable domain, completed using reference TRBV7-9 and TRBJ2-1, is DTGVSQNPRHKITKRGQNVTFRCDPISEHNRLYWYRQTLGQGPEFLTYFQNEAQLEKSRLLSDRFSAERPKGSFSTLEIQRTEQGDSAMYLCASRDIDRGEQFFGPGTRLTVL.

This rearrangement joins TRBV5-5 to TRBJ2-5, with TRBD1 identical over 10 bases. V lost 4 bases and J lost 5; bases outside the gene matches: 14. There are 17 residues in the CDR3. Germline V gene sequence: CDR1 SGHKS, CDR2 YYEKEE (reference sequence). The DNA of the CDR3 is TGTGCCAGCAGCCGGGACCCGACAGGGGGCAACGGGGAGACCCAGTACTTC. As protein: CASSRDPTGGNGETQYF. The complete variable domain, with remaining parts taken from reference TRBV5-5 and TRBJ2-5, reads DAGVTQSPTHLIKTRGQQVTLRCSPISGHKSVSWYQQVLGQGPQFIFQYYEKEERGRGNFPDRFSARQFPNYSSELNVNALLLGDSALYLCASSRDPTGGNGETQYFGPGTRLLVL.

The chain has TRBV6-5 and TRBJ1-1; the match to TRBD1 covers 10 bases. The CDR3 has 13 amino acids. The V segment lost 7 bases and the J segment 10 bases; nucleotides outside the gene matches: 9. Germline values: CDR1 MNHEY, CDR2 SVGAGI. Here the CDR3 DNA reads TGTGCCAGCATTTCGGGACAGGGGCAGAGAGCTTTCTTT. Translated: CASISGQGQRAFF.

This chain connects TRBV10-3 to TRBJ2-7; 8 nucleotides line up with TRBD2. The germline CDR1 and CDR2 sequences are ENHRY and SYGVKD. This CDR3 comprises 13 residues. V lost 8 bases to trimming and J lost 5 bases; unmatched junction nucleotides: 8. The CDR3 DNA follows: TGTGCCATCGGAGTCAGCGGGAGTAACGAGCAGTACTTC. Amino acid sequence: CAIGVSGSNEQYF.

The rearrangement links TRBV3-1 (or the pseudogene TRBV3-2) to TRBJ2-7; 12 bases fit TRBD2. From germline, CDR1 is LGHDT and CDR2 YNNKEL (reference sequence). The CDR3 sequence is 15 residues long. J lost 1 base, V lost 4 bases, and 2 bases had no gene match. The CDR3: CASSPGLAGSYEQYF. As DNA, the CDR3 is TGTGCCAGCAGCCCTGGACTAGCGGGATCCTACGAGCAGTACTTC.

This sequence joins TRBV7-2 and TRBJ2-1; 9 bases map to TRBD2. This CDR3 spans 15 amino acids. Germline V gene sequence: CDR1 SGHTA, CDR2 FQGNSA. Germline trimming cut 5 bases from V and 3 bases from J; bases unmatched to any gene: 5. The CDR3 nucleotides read TGTGCCAGCAGCCCGACTAGCGGTTTCTACAATGAGCAGTTCTTC. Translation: CASSPTSGFYNEQFF. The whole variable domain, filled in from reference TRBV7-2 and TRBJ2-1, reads GAGVSQSPSNKVTEKGKDVELRCDPISGHTALYWYRQSLGQGLEFLIYFQGNSAPDKSGLPSDRFSAERTGGSVSTLTIQRTQQEDSAVYLCASSPTSGFYNEQFFGPGTRLTVL.

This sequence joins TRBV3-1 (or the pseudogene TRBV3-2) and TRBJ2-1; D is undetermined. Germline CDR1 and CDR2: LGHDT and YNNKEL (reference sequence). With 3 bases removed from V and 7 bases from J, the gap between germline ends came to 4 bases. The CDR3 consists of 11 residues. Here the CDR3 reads CASSHNNEQFF. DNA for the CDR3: TGTGCCAGCAGCCATAATAATGAGCAGTTCTTC.

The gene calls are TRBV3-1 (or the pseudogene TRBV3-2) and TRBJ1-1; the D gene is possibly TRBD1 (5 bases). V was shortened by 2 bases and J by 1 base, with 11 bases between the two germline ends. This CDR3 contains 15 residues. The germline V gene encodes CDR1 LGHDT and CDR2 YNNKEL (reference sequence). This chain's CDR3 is CASSQPSDRNTEAFF. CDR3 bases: TGTGCCAGCAGCCAACCGTCTGACAGGAACACTGAAGCTTTCTTT.